The 13 T cell receptor beta chains listed next were all sequenced from one sample in a study of cytomegalovirus exposure and HLA in healthy donors. It was with 60 Vbeta and 13 Jbeta primers that the PCR ran. Some clones are missing from TCRdb's copy, which holds only in-frame ones; the method was immunoSEQ multiplex PCR. Here the sample spans fewer than 200,000 clones, over 75% being singletons. Material for sequencing was PBMCs. These receptors all stem from a woman in her forties or fifties in good health and CMV-seropositive.

Only a few counts were recorded for this clone. The chain links TRBV6-1 to TRBJ1-4, with D perhaps matching TRBD1 (6 bases). V was shortened by 0 bases and J by 8 bases, with 16 bases between the two germline ends. CDR1 MNHNS and CDR2 SASEGT come from the germline V gene. This CDR3 is built from 16 residues. The DNA for the CDR3 is TGTGCCAGCAGTGAAGCGGGTGGGACATACGGGGAAAAACTGTTTTTT. Translated: CASSEAGGTYGEKLFF.

Points on this clone: At one end the junction does not follow the germline gene, possibly because of a read error. The genes are TRBV7-9 and TRBJ1-1, with D unresolved. Germline CDR1 and CDR2: SEHNR and FQNEAQ (reference sequence). This CDR3 is 12 amino acids long. The CDR3 region is CSSSLRVTEAFF. CDR3 nucleotides: TGTTCCAGCAGCTTACGGGTAACTGAAGCTTTCTTT.

The chain joins TRBV18 to TRBJ1-5, with TRBD1 matching over 10 bases. The V segment lost 4 bases and the J segment 3 bases; nucleotides outside the gene matches: 6. This CDR3 has 16 amino acids. Germline V gene data show CDR1 as KGHSH and CDR2 as LQKENI. The CDR3 loop reads CASSLAGQGNNQPQHF. The CDR3 region has the DNA TGTGCCAGCTCACTTGCGGGACAGGGGAACAATCAGCCCCAGCATTTT.

This chain links TRBV11-2 with TRBJ2-2, with TRBD1 matching over 8 bases. The CDR3 spans 16 residues. The V segment lost 5 bases and the J segment 5 bases; nucleotides outside the gene matches: 10. The V gene's germline CDR1 is SGHAT and CDR2 FQNNGV. CDR3 DNA: TGTGCCAGCAGCGCTCACCCAGGGGGCTCGACCGGGGAGCTGTTTTTT. This gives the protein CASSAHPGGSTGELFF.

This rearrangement joins TRBV2 to TRBJ1-2, with 7 bases aligning to TRBD1. V shed 6 bases, J shed 4 bases, and the junction held 17 bases outside the gene matches. Per germline, CDR1 SNHLY and CDR2 FYNNEI. The CDR3 has 17 amino acids. DNA of the CDR3: TGTGCCAGCAGCGACAACAGGGGCGAGAGATCCGGCTATGGCTACACCTTC. Amino acid sequence: CASSDNRGERSGYGYTF. Full variable domain (outside the CDR3, taken from reference TRBV2 and TRBJ1-2): EPEVTQTPSHQVTQMGQEVILRCVPISNHLYFYWYRQILGQKVEFLVSFYNNEISEKSEIFDDQFSVERPDGSNFTLKIRSTKLEDSAMYFCASSDNRGERSGYGYTFGSGTRLTVV.

This clone was seen a few times. The rearrangement joins TRBV7-9 to TRBJ2-7; 9 positions agree with TRBD1. Germline trimming cut 1 base from V and 0 bases from J; bases unmatched to any gene: 4. CDR1 SEHNR and CDR2 FQNEAQ come from the germline V gene (reference sequence). The CDR3 is 16 amino acids. CDR3 DNA sequence: TGTGCCAGCAGCTTAGGTGGGACAGGGAGCTCCTACGAGCAGTACTTC. It yields the protein CASSLGGTGSSYEQYF.

The chain employs TRBV10-2 and TRBJ2-7, with D tentatively TRBD2 (6 bases). In germline, CDR1 is WSHSY, CDR2 SAAADI. This CDR3 region has 16 residues. V was cut by 6 bases and J by 0 bases, with 18 bases left in between. The CDR3 here is CASRQGSGAGSYEQYF. Written as DNA, the CDR3 is TGCGCCAGCAGGCAGGGCTCGGGAGCGGGCTCCTACGAGCAGTACTTC.

This clone has a handful of counts. V gene TRBV6-1 combines with J gene TRBJ1-1; the match to TRBD1 covers 9 bases. This CDR3 is built from 13 residues. The germline CDR1 and CDR2 sequences are MNHNS and SASEGT. The V gene end was trimmed by 4 bases and the J gene end by 5 bases; junction bases not matched to a gene: 2. This CDR3 is CASSGTGVTEAFF. CDR3 sequence (DNA): TGTGCCAGCAGTGGGACAGGGGTGACTGAAGCTTTCTTT.

The rearrangement joins TRBV25-1 to TRBJ2-7; possibly TRBD2 for D (5 bases). The CDR3 consists of 13 residues. The germline V and J ends were trimmed by 8 bases and 0 bases, with 11 bases remaining between them. Germline V gives CDR1 MGHDK, CDR2 SYGVNS. The CDR3 loop is CASGLTHSYEQYF. The CDR3 coding sequence is TGTGCCAGCGGACTGACACACTCCTACGAGCAGTACTTC.

This clone was seen just once. The V and J genes are TRBV7-9 and TRBJ2-5; possibly TRBD1 for D (7 bases). The DNA end is a closer match to TRBJ2-7, so the J assignment may be wrong. Germline assignment: CDR1 SEHNR and CDR2 FQNEAQ (reference sequence). CDR3 size: 14 residues. The CDR3 DNA reads as TGTGCCAGCAGCAATACAGGGGAGGCCTACGAGCAGTACTTC. Amino acid sequence: CASSNTGEAYEQYF.

V is TRBV6-5 and J is TRBJ2-2; TRBD2 agrees at 7 bases. Germline assignment: CDR1 MNHEY and CDR2 SVGAGI. Trimming took 2 bases from V and 4 from J; bases not matched to a gene: 4. The CDR3 sequence is 15 residues long. As DNA, the CDR3 is TGTGCCAGCAGTTACGGGCGGGGGAGCACCGGGGAGCTGTTTTTT. This sequence encodes CASSYGRGSTGELFF.

CDR3 amino acids: CASSITGGRETQYF. CDR3 nucleotides: TGTGCCAGTAGTATAACAGGGGGCCGAGAGACCCAGTACTTC. The chain has TRBV19 and TRBJ2-5; 9 nucleotides match TRBD1. Germline V CDR1 and CDR2: LNHDA, SQIVND (reference sequence). With 2 bases clipped from V and 4 bases from J, the junction kept 2 bases outside the gene matches. This CDR3 contains 14 residues.

This clone was counted only a few times. The chain is built from TRBV19 and TRBJ1-1; 7 nucleotides agree with TRBD1. The V gene end was trimmed by 4 bases and the J gene end by 5 bases; junction bases not matched to a gene: 4. Germline CDR1 reads LNHDA; CDR2 reads SQIVND (reference sequence). This CDR3 spans 13 amino acids. This CDR3 reads CASSRTGLTEAFF. In DNA form, the CDR3 reads TGTGCCAGTAGTAGGACAGGACTGACTGAAGCTTTCTTT.